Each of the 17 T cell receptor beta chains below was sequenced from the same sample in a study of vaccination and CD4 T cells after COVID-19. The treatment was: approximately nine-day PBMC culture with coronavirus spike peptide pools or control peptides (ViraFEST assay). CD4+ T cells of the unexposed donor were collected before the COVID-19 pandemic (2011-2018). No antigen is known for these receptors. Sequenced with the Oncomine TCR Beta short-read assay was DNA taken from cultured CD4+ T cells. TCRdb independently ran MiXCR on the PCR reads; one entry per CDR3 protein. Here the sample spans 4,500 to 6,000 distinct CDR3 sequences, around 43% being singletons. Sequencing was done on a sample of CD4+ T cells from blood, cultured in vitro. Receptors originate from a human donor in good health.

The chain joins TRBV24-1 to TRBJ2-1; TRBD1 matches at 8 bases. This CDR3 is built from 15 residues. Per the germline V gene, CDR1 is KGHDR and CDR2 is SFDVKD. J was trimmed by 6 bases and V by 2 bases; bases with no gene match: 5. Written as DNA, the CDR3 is TGTGCCACCAGTGATTCTCGACAGGGGTTCAATGAGCAGTTCTTC. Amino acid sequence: CATSDSRQGFNEQFF.

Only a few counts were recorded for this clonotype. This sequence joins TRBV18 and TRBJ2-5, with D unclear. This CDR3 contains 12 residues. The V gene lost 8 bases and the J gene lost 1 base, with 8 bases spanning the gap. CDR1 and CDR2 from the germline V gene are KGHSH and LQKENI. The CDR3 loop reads CASSPSQETQYF. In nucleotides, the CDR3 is TGTGCCAGCAGCCCATCCCAAGAGACCCAGTACTTC.

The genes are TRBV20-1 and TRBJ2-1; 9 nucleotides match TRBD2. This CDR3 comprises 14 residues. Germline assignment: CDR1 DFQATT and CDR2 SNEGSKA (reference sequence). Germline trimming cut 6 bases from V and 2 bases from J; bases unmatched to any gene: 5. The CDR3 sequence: CSASSGRAYNEQFF. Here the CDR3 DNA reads TGCAGTGCCAGTAGCGGGAGAGCCTACAATGAGCAGTTCTTC.

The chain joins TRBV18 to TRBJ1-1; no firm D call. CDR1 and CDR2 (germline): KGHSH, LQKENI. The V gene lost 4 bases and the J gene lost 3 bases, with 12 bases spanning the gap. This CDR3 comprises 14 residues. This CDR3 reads CASSRLIGDTEAFF. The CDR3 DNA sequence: TGTGCCAGCTCACGTTTAATCGGGGACACTGAAGCTTTCTTT.

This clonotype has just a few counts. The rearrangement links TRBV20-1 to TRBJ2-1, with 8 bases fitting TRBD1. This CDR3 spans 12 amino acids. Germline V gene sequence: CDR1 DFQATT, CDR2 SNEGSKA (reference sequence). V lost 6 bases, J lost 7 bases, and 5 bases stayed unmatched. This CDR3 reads CSAGQGRNEQFF. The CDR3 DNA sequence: TGCAGTGCCGGACAGGGTAGGAATGAGCAGTTCTTC.

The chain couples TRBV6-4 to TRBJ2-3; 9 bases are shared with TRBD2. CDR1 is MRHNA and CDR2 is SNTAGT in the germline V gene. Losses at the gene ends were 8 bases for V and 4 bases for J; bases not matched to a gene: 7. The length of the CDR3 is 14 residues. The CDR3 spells CASSLAGSSDTQYF. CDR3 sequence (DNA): TGTGCCAGCTCCCTAGCGGGGTCCTCAGATACGCAGTATTTT.

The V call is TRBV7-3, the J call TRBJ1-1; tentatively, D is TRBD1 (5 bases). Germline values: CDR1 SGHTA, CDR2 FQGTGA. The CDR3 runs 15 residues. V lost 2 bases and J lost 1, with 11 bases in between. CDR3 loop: CASSLQPGTNTEAFF. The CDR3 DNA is TGTGCCAGCAGCTTACAACCGGGGACGAACACTGAAGCTTTCTTT.

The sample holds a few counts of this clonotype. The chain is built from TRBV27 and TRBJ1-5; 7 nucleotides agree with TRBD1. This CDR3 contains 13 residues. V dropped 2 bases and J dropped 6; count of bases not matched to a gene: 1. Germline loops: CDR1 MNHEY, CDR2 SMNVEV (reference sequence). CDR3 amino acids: CASSLQGGQPQHF. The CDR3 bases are TGTGCCAGCAGTTTACAGGGGGGTCAGCCCCAGCATTTT.

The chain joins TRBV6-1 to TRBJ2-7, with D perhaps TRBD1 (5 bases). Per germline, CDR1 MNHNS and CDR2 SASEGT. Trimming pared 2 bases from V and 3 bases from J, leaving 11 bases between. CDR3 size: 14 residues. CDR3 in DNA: TGTGCCAGCAGTGAACAGGGTATAGTCTACGAGCAGTACTTC. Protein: CASSEQGIVYEQYF.

In DNA form, the CDR3 reads TGTGCCAGCAGTAGGACTAGCGGGGGCCAAACGCAGTATTTT. Amino acid sequence: CASSRTSGGQTQYF. The chain carries TRBV27 and TRBJ2-3; 13 nucleotides agree with TRBD2. CDR1 and CDR2 (germline): MNHEY, SMNVEV (reference sequence). Unmatched junction bases numbered 5, after V lost 5 bases and J lost 9 bases. The CDR3 contains 14 residues.

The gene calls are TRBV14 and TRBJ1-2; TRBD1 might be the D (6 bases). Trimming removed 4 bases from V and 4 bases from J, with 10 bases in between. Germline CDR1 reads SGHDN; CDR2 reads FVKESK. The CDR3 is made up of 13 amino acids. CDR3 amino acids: CASSLGQPYGYTF. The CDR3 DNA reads TGTGCCAGCAGCCTTGGACAGCCCTATGGCTACACCTTC.

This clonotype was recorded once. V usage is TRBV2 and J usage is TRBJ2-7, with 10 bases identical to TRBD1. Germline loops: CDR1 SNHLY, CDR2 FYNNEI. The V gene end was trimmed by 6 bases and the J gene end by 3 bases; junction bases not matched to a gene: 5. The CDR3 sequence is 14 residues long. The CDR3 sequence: CASRRDRGLYEQYF. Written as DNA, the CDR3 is TGTGCCAGCAGGAGGGACAGGGGTCTCTACGAGCAGTACTTC.

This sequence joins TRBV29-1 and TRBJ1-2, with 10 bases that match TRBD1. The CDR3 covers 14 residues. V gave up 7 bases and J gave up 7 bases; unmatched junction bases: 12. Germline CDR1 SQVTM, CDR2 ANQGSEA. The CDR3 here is CSGMTGGAVGGYTF. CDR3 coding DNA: TGCAGCGGAATGACAGGGGGCGCCGTCGGTGGCTACACCTTC.

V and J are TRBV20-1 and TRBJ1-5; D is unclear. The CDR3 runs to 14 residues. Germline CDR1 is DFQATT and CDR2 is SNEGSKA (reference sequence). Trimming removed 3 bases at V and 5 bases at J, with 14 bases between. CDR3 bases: TGCAGTGCTAGGGGTCCGGGGATAGATCAGCCCCAGCATTTT. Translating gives CSARGPGIDQPQHF.

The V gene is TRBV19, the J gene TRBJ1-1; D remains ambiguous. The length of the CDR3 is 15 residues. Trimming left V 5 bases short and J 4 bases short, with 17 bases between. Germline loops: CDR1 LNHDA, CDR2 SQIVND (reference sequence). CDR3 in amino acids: CASSFGVEVSTEAFF. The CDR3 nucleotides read TGTGCCAGTAGTTTCGGTGTCGAGGTTAGCACTGAAGCTTTCTTT. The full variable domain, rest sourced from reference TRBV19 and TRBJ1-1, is DGGITQSPKYLFRKEGQNVTLSCEQNLNHDAMYWYRQDPGQGLRLIYYSQIVNDFQKGDIAEGYSVSREKKESFPLTVTSAQKNPTAFYLCASSFGVEVSTEAFFGQGTRLTVV.

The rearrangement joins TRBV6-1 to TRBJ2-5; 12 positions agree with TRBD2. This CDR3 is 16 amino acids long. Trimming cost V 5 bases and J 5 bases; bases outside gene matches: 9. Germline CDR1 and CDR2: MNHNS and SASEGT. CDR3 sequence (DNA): TGTGCCAGCAGTCGCGTACTAGCGGGGGGTGGGGAGACCCAGTACTTC. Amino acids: CASSRVLAGGGETQYF.

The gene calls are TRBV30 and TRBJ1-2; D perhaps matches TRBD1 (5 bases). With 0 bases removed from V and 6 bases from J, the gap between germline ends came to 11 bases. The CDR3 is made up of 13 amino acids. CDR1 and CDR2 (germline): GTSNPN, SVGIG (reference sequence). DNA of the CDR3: TGTGCCTGGAGTGTAGGGGTCCCTGATGGCTACACCTTC. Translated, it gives CAWSVGVPDGYTF.